This T cell receptor beta chain was observed in a study of Ad26.COV2.S vaccination and SARS-CoV-2 variants. Overall study context: Recipients of Ad26.COV2.S got it intramuscularly, once or twice 56 days apart. Study-level results: Substantial breadth was reportedly displayed by spike-specific CD8+ and CD4+ T cell responses after vaccination.

Here immunoSEQ multiplex PCR was the method, and the copy in TCRdb shows in-frame clones only, minus some. The sample includes about 440,000 clones, roughly 87% of them seen just once. This sample's treatment: around 19 received Ad26.COV2.S at low or high dose, single or two shots; 5 received placebo; per-sample allocation not given. Following the first vaccine or placebo injection, samples were taken on day 63. Ad26.COV2.S expressed prefusion-stabilized spike from the original Wuhan strain. The CDR3 has 15 residues. The junction had 7 bases not matched to a gene; V was cut back by 5 bases and J by 3 bases. The germline CDR1 and CDR2 sequences are SGHDN and FVKESK. About this clone: Its antigen is not known.

The sequences come from peripheral blood, collected in a trial of Ad26.COV2.S vaccine versus placebo. The V gene is TRBV14, the J gene TRBJ2-7; 10 bases are shared with TRBD2. The clonotype was recovered from a person between 18 and 60 years old who received the Ad26.COV2.S COVID-19 vaccine or a placebo. This CDR3 reads CASSEPGTSVYEQYF. DNA for the CDR3: TGTGCCAGCAGCGAACCCGGGACTAGCGTCTACGAGCAGTACTTC.